This T cell receptor (beta chain) was captured by sequencing in a study of cytomegalovirus exposure and HLA in healthy donors. This clone was seen a few times. The PCR used 60 Vbeta and 13 Jbeta primers. Clones were sequenced by immunoSEQ multiplex PCR, and TCRdb holds only the in-frame ones, with some missing. The sample contains 150,000 to 200,000 clones, around 80% of which appear only once. The CDR3 covers 15 residues. Germline V gives CDR1 LNHDA, CDR2 SQIVND (reference sequence). V gave up 2 bases and J gave up 7 bases; unmatched junction bases: 4. J is TRBJ1-6 and V is TRBV19; 8 bases line up with TRBD1. The specimen sequenced was PBMCs. This sequence originates from a young man in good health and CMV-seropositive. The CDR3 nucleotides are TGTGCCAGTAGTATATCGCAGGGGGCGAATTCACCCCTCCACTTT. Protein: CASSISQGANSPLHF.